This T cell receptor (beta chain) was documented in a study of PD-1 blockade in classical Hodgkin lymphoma. Time point meaning: cycle 4 day 1 (C4D1), after 6 weeks of nivolumab. Every patient experienced relapse after autologous stem cell transplantation, and brentuximab vedotin exposure varied. Best responses fell into complete response, partial response or progressive disease. Profiled with immunoSEQ multiplex PCR; TCRdb holds only in-frame clones, not every one. Of roughly 50,000 clones in the sample, around nine tenths were seen once. Notes on this clone: No antigen is known for it.

Broader study findings: Baseline diversity in complete responders resembled that of newly diagnosed patients.

The CDR3 is 15 residues long. V dropped 5 bases and J dropped 5; count of bases not matched to a gene: 10. Germline V gene lookup returns CDR1 PRHDT and CDR2 FYEKMQ (reference sequence). The source was peripheral blood mononuclear cells (PBMCs), collected before the fourth cycle of nivolumab. This sequence originates from a human donor with classical Hodgkin lymphoma. This rearrangement joins TRBV13 to TRBJ2-5; 8 nucleotides agree with TRBD1. The CDR3: CASSRLTGGQETQYF. Written as DNA, the CDR3 is TGTGCCAGCAGCAGATTAACAGGGGGGCAGGAGACCCAGTACTTC.